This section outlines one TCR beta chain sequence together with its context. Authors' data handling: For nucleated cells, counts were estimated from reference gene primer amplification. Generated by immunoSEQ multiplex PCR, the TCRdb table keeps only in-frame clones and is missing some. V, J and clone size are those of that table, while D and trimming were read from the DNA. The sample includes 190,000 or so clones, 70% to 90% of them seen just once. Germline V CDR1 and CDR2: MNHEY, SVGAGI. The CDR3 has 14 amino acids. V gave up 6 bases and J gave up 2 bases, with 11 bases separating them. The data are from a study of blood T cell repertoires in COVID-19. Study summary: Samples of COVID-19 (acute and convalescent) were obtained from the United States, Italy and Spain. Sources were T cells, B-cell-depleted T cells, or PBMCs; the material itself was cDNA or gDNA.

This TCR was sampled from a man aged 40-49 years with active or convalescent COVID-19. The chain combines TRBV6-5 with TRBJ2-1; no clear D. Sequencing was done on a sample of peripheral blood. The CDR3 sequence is CASRPLDAYNEQFF. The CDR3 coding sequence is TGTGCCAGCAGGCCCCTAGATGCCTACAATGAGCAGTTCTTC.